What follows are 22 T cell receptor beta chains derived from one specimen sequenced in a study of control samples from healthy donors and cancer patients. Clones were sequenced by immunoSEQ multiplex PCR, and TCRdb holds only the in-frame ones, with some missing. The sample carries 80,000 to 100,000 clones, roughly 92% recorded once. Material: blood. These TCRs come from a human donor in good health. The donor label of this sample is uncertain.

The chain recombines TRBV7-3 with TRBJ2-3; a possible D gene is TRBD1 (5 bases). V was clipped by 4 bases and J by 6 bases, with 11 bases between them. Per the germline V gene, CDR1 is SGHTA and CDR2 is FQGTGA. The CDR3 is made up of 13 amino acids. CDR3 amino acids: CASSSRQRDTQYF. In DNA, the CDR3 is TGTGCCAGCAGCTCAAGACAGCGTGATACGCAGTATTTT.

The chain employs TRBV18 and TRBJ1-1; weak D call: TRBD1 (5 bases). Per the germline V gene, CDR1 is KGHSH and CDR2 is LQKENI. The V end lost 3 bases, the J end lost 1 base, and 9 bases lay between the germline ends. The CDR3 sequence is 14 residues long. CDR3 DNA sequence: TGTGCCAGCTCACCGACGGGGGAGAACACTGAAGCTTTCTTT. The encoded protein is CASSPTGENTEAFF.

Here the CDR3 reads CASSFDRGEYNEQFF. The CDR3 coding sequence is TGTGCCAGCAGCTTCGACAGGGGCGAGTACAATGAGCAGTTCTTC. This chain joins TRBV5-4 and TRBJ2-1, with 8 positions matching TRBD1. The CDR3 runs to 15 residues. Losses at the gene ends were 2 bases for V and 4 bases for J; bases not matched to a gene: 5. In germline, CDR1 is SGHNT, CDR2 YYREEE (reference sequence).

The genes are TRBV29-1 and TRBJ1-1; 8 bases are a match to TRBD1. The length of the CDR3 is 15 residues. Germline CDR1 SQVTM, CDR2 ANQGSEA. V lost 4 bases and J lost 4; bases outside the gene matches: 11. The CDR3 bases are TGCAGCGTTGGAGACAGGGGATTAGCGAGCACTGAAGCTTTCTTT. Protein sequence: CSVGDRGLASTEAFF.

This chain uses TRBV2 with TRBJ1-5, with D tentatively TRBD1 (5 bases). CDR1 and CDR2 (germline): SNHLY, FYNNEI. Trimming left V 6 bases short and J 5 bases short, with 8 bases between. CDR3 length: 12 residues. CDR3 in DNA: TGTGCCAGCAGGGGGACGGATCAGCCCCAGCATTTT. Its protein product is CASRGTDQPQHF.

This chain joins TRBV7-2 and TRBJ2-3; no clear D. Germline CDR1 is SGHTA and CDR2 is FQGNSA. This CDR3 has 16 amino acids. With 1 base removed from V and 3 bases from J, the gap between germline ends came to 14 bases. CDR3 sequence: CASSLEAARPTDTQYF. DNA of the CDR3: TGTGCCAGCAGCTTAGAAGCTGCAAGACCTACAGATACGCAGTATTTT. The full variable domain, its missing parts supplied by reference TRBV7-2 and TRBJ2-3, is GAGVSQSPSNKVTEKGKDVELRCDPISGHTALYWYRQSLGQGLEFLIYFQGNSAPDKSGLPSDRFSAERTGGSVSTLTIQRTQQEDSAVYLCASSLEAARPTDTQYFGPGTRLTVL.

This clone appeared a single time. V is TRBV7-8 and J is TRBJ1-1; TRBD1 matches at 7 bases. Looked up from germline, CDR1 is SGHVS and CDR2 is FQNEAQ. CDR3 length equals 14 residues. J was trimmed by 6 bases and V by 5 bases; bases with no gene match: 9. DNA of the CDR3: TGTGCCAGCAGCACCCAAGGACAGGTACCTGAAGCTTTCTTT. This gives the protein CASSTQGQVPEAFF. Based on the CDR3 plus reference TRBV7-8 and TRBJ1-1, the full variable domain is GAGVSQSPRYKVAKRGQDVALRCDPISGHVSLFWYQQALGQGPEFLTYFQNEAQLDKSGLPSDRFFAERPEGSVSTLKIQRTQQEDSAVYLCASSTQGQVPEAFFGQGTRLTVV.

This sequence joins TRBV6-5 and TRBJ2-7, with 9 bases lining up with TRBD1. The CDR3 extends over 14 amino acids. Per the germline V gene, CDR1 is MNHEY and CDR2 is SVGAGI. The V gene end was trimmed by 6 bases and the J gene end by 1 base; junction bases not matched to a gene: 4. CDR3 coding DNA: TGTGCCAGCAGCACGGGACAGGGTTCCTACGAGCAGTACTTC. It yields the protein CASSTGQGSYEQYF.

The chain carries TRBV24-1 and TRBJ2-1, with a weak D call TRBD1 (5 bases). The CDR3 runs 15 residues. Germline V lookup: CDR1 KGHDR, CDR2 SFDVKD. The V and J ends lost 4 bases and 0 bases respectively, with 9 bases between them. As DNA, the CDR3 is TGTGCCACCAGTGAAAGGACAAACTCCTACAATGAGCAGTTCTTC. Protein: CATSERTNSYNEQFF.

This chain uses TRBV25-1 with TRBJ1-1, with TRBD1 as a possible D gene (5 bases). The germline V and J ends were trimmed by 1 base and 0 bases, with 9 bases remaining between them. There are 15 residues in the CDR3. Germline loops: CDR1 MGHDK, CDR2 SYGVNS. CDR3 DNA sequence: TGTGCCAGCAGTGAATCAGGGATGCTGAACACTGAAGCTTTCTTT. Translated, it gives CASSESGMLNTEAFF.

This clone was observed a single time. V is TRBV11-2 and J is TRBJ1-1, with D perhaps matching TRBD1 (6 bases). CDR3 length: 14 residues. CDR1 is SGHAT, CDR2 FQNNGV, per germline. V was cut by 1 base and J by 8 bases, with 14 bases left in between. The CDR3 bases are TGTGCCAGCAGCTTAGCAGCGGGGACACCCGAAGCTTTCTTT. This sequence encodes CASSLAAGTPEAFF.

J is TRBJ1-2 and V is TRBV10-3, with D tentatively TRBD1 (5 bases). The CDR3 is 12 residues long. Germline loops: CDR1 ENHRY, CDR2 SYGVKD. The CDR3 DNA sequence: TGTGTAGGCGGGGACGCTAACTATGGCTACACCTTC. It encodes CVGGDANYGYTF.

CDR3 nucleotide sequence: TGTGCCAGCAGCAACGTCCCGGGACAGGGAAGGGGCTCCTACGAGCAGTACGTC. This gives the protein CASSNVPGQGRGSYEQYV. The chain uses TRBV6-2 or TRBV6-3 and TRBJ2-7, with TRBD1 matching 9 bases. V lost 6 bases and J lost 0; bases outside the gene matches: 15. The CDR3 has 18 residues. CDR1 is MNHEY, CDR2 SVGEGT, per germline.

The sample holds a few counts of this clone. The chain couples TRBV7-6 to TRBJ2-1; the D gene is possibly TRBD2 (5 bases). Trimming removed 3 bases from V and 7 bases from J, with 13 bases in between. CDR3 length: 14 residues. The V gene's germline CDR1 is SGHVS and CDR2 FNYEAQ. CDR3: CASSLVGPGNEQFF. The CDR3 DNA follows: TGTGCCAGCAGCTTGGTGGGTCCGGGAAATGAGCAGTTCTTC.

This clone was counted a single time. The chain has TRBV19 and TRBJ1-2, with TRBD1 matching 7 bases. Per the germline V gene, CDR1 is LNHDA and CDR2 is SQIVND (reference sequence). V lost 2 bases to trimming and J lost 4 bases; unmatched junction nucleotides: 4. The CDR3 is 14 residues long. As DNA, the CDR3 is TGTGCCAGTAGTATACAGGGGGAACCCTATGGCTACACCTTC. This encodes CASSIQGEPYGYTF. Complete variable domain (other parts from reference TRBV19 and TRBJ1-2): DGGITQSPKYLFRKEGQNVTLSCEQNLNHDAMYWYRQDPGQGLRLIYYSQIVNDFQKGDIAEGYSVSREKKESFPLTVTSAQKNPTAFYLCASSIQGEPYGYTFGSGTRLTVV.

The genes are TRBV27 and TRBJ1-2, with TRBD1 as a possible D gene (6 bases). Trimming cost V 6 bases and J 6 bases, with 29 bases left between them. CDR1 MNHEY and CDR2 SMNVEV come from the germline V gene (reference sequence). The CDR3 covers 18 residues. The CDR3 sequence: CASRRGGTTGFIPDGYTF. The CDR3 DNA sequence: TGTGCCAGCAGAAGGGGGGGGACCACAGGGTTCATCCCGGATGGCTACACCTTC.

V usage is TRBV11-2 and J usage is TRBJ1-6, with 9 nucleotides matching TRBD1. The CDR3 spans 15 residues. CDR1 and CDR2 from the germline V gene are SGHAT and FQNNGV. J gave up 8 bases and V 5 bases, and 7 bases lay outside the gene matches. CDR3 protein: CASSPGTGWDSPLHF. The DNA of the CDR3 is TGTGCCAGCAGCCCCGGGACAGGGTGGGATTCACCCCTCCACTTT.

V and J are TRBV15 and TRBJ1-4; 7 nucleotides match TRBD1. CDR1 is LNHNV, CDR2 YYDKDF, per germline (reference sequence). The CDR3 consists of 15 residues. V trimming: 8 bases; J trimming: 10 bases; junction bases outside the gene matches: 16. As DNA, the CDR3 is TGTGCCACCCGATTTGCAGGACAGGCCCTAGGAAAACTGTTTTTT. Its translation is CATRFAGQALGKLFF.

The chain uses TRBV7-2 and TRBJ2-3; the match to TRBD2 covers 14 bases. J was trimmed by 5 bases and V by 5 bases; bases with no gene match: 6. Germline V gene lookup returns CDR1 SGHTA and CDR2 FQGNSA. The CDR3 has 16 amino acids. The CDR3 spells CASSLTSGGAVDTQYF. The CDR3 DNA is TGTGCCAGCAGCCTGACTAGCGGGGGGGCCGTAGATACGCAGTATTTT.

CDR3 sequence: CASSVGLAGANEQFF. CDR3 nucleotide sequence: TGTGCCAGCAGCGTAGGACTAGCGGGGGCTAATGAGCAGTTCTTC. The chain couples TRBV9 to TRBJ2-1; 12 nucleotides match TRBD2. There are 15 residues in the CDR3. V lost 0 bases to trimming and J lost 7 bases; unmatched junction nucleotides: 2. Germline CDR1 SGDLS, CDR2 YYNGEE.

This clone has only one observation. The rearrangement links TRBV5-5 to TRBJ2-7, with D unresolved. This CDR3 has 12 amino acids. Looked up from germline, CDR1 is SGHKS and CDR2 is YYEKEE (reference sequence). V dropped 2 bases and J dropped 3 bases, with 6 bases sitting between them. CDR3 DNA sequence: TGTGCCAGCAGCTTTGGCAGCTACGAGCAGTACTTC. Translated: CASSFGSYEQYF.

The chain carries TRBV14 and TRBJ1-3; TRBD1 aligns across 7 bases. V was clipped by 2 bases and J by 8 bases; unmatched bases: 12. The germline V gene has CDR1 SGHDN and CDR2 FVKESK. The CDR3 consists of 16 residues. CDR3: CASSQQGRQGIDTIYF. Here the CDR3 DNA reads TGTGCCAGCAGCCAACAAGGGAGACAGGGTATCGACACCATATATTTT.